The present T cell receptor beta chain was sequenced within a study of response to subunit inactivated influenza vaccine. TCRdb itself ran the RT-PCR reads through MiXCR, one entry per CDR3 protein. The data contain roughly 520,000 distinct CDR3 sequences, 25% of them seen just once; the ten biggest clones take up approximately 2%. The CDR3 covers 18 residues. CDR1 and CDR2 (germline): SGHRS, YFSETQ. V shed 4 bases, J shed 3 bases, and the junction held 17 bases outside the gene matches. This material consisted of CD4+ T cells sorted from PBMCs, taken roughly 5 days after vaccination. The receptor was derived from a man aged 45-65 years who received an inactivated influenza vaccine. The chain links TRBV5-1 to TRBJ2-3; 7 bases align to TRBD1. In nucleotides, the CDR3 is TGCGCCAGCAGCGCCCTCAGGGACAGCGGATCTGGGACAGATACGCAGTATTTT. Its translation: CASSALRDSGSGTDTQYF.